This T cell receptor beta chain was obtained from a study of T cells in Graves' hyperthyroidism and ophthalmopathy. This clonotype was seen more than once but under ten times. This CDR3 is 16 amino acids long. J was trimmed by 4 bases and V by 2 bases; bases with no gene match: 9. In germline, CDR1 is SGHRS, CDR2 YFSETQ. Template material for amplifying TCR beta CDR3 regions consisted of RNA transcripts. The HTBI primer set drove a first-round RT-PCR of the TCR CDR3. In TCRdb, the multiplex PCR reads were re-called with MiXCR into one record per CDR3 protein. The sample has over 550,000 distinct CDR3 sequences, approximately 15% seen once.

The receptor was derived from a woman between 18 and 29 years old with Graves' hyperthyroidism. V and J are TRBV5-1 and TRBJ2-1; TRBD1 matches 7 bases. The specimen sequenced was blood. The CDR3 nucleotides read TGCGCCAGCAGCTTATATGGGACAGAACTTTACAATGAGCAGTTCTTC. Its protein product is CASSLYGTELYNEQFF. Combining the CDR3 with reference TRBV5-1 and TRBJ2-1 gives the whole variable domain KAGVTQTPRYLIKTRGQQVTLSCSPISGHRSVSWYQQTPGQGLQFLFEYFSETQRNKGNFPGRFSGRQFSNSRSEMNVSTLELGDSALYLCASSLYGTELYNEQFFGPGTRLTVL.